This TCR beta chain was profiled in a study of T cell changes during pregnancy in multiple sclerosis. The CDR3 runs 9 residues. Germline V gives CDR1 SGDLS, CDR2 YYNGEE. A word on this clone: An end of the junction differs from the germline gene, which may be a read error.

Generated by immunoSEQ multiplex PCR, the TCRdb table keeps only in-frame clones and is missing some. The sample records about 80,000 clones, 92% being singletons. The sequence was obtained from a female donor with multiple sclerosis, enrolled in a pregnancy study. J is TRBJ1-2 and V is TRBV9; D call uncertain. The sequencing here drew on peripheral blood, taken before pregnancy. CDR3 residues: CASSPTRSF. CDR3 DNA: TGTGCCAGCAGCCCAACCCGTAGCTTC.